Described below is a single T cell receptor beta chain sequence and its context. The record originates from a study of blood T cell repertoires in COVID-19. In the study overall: The United States, Italy and Spain provided the acute and convalescent COVID-19 samples. The cDNA or gDNA used as material had been derived from T cells, B-cell-depleted T cells, or PBMCs.

This CDR3 has 13 amino acids. Germline V gene lookup returns CDR1 SGHKS and CDR2 YYEKEE (reference sequence). V shed 0 bases and J shed 4 bases, with 7 bases lying between them. Authors' data handling: Nucleated cell number was recorded as an estimate derived from reference gene primer amplification. Sequencing was performed with immunoSEQ multiplex PCR; in TCRdb, only in-frame clones are kept and a portion is missing. D and trimming were read from the DNA, whereas the V and J calls and clone size are those reported in that table. The sample lists about 670,000 clones, about 87% occurring once. This chain joins TRBV5-5 and TRBJ1-2; D unresolved. The sample taken for sequencing was peripheral blood. This TCR derives from a woman aged 18-30 years with acute or convalescent COVID-19. The DNA of the CDR3 is TGTGCCAGCAGCTTGGGGCAGTCCTATGGCTACACCTTC. Translating it yields CASSLGQSYGYTF.